What follows are 12 T cell receptor beta chains derived from one specimen sequenced in a study of cytomegalovirus exposure and HLA in healthy donors. TCRdb's table, derived via immunoSEQ multiplex PCR, lists solely in-frame clones and lacks some. Of about 260,000 clones listed, 90% are singletons. Sequencing input: PBMCs. The origin of the receptors is a woman aged 25-40 years in good health and CMV-seronegative.

J is TRBJ2-7 and V is TRBV7-9; 9 positions match TRBD1. Germline-derived CDR1 and CDR2 are SEHNR and FQNEAQ (reference sequence). The V segment lost 3 bases and the J segment 3 bases; nucleotides outside the gene matches: 6. CDR3 length: 15 amino acids. CDR3 in DNA: TGTGCCAGCAGCTTTAGTCGGACAGGGGTCTACGAGCAGTACTTC. Translation gives CASSFSRTGVYEQYF.

This clone was detected only a few times. V is TRBV2 and J is TRBJ2-7; D is uncertain. CDR3 size: 11 residues. The germline V gene has CDR1 SNHLY and CDR2 FYNNEI. V was pared by 3 bases and J by 5 bases, with 5 bases between. CDR3 amino acids: CASSDGNEQYF. CDR3 sequence (DNA): TGTGCCAGCAGTGATGGGAACGAGCAGTACTTC.

The CDR3 coding sequence is TGTGCCAGCAGTTTATGGACAGGGGGACCTGGAAACACCATATATTTT. It specifies CASSLWTGGPGNTIYF. J is TRBJ1-3 and V is TRBV28, with 9 bases aligning to TRBD1. Per the germline V gene, CDR1 is MDHEN and CDR2 is SYDVKM. The CDR3 sequence is 16 residues long. J gave up 2 bases and V 0 bases, and 2 bases lay outside the gene matches.

The V and J genes are TRBV29-1 and TRBJ2-5; perhaps TRBD1 as D (5 bases). Per germline, CDR1 SQVTM and CDR2 ANQGSEA. V lost 3 bases to trimming and J lost 7 bases, with 15 bases between them. The CDR3 is 13 residues long. DNA for the CDR3: TGCAGCGTTGAGTTTCAGGGAACCCGGACCCAGTACTTC. Encoded protein: CSVEFQGTRTQYF.

V and J are TRBV4-2 and TRBJ2-2, with D perhaps TRBD1 or TRBD2 (6 bases each). V lost 0 bases and J 7 bases, leaving 12 bases between the germline ends. The CDR3 spans 15 residues. Germline V CDR1 and CDR2: LGHNA, YNFKEQ. Here the CDR3 DNA reads TGTGCCAGCAGCCAAGATGAGGGGGGTAACGGGGAGCTGTTTTTT. Translation gives CASSQDEGGNGELFF.

The V gene is TRBV28, the J gene TRBJ2-7, with D unresolved. This CDR3 is built from 12 residues. Trimming removed 0 bases from V and 5 bases from J, with 5 bases in between. Germline V lookup: CDR1 MDHEN, CDR2 SYDVKM. As DNA, the CDR3 is TGTGCCAGCAGTTTATGGTGGCACGAGCAGTACTTC. This codes for CASSLWWHEQYF.

This chain connects TRBV4-3 to TRBJ2-7; 8 positions agree with TRBD2. V shed 1 base and J 2 bases; nucleotides not matched to a gene: 1. The CDR3 runs 14 residues. Per the germline V gene, CDR1 is LGHNA and CDR2 is YSLEER. In DNA, the CDR3 is TGCGCCAGCAGCCAAGCGGGAGGGCCCTACGAGCAGTACTTC. Translating gives CASSQAGGPYEQYF.

The chain employs TRBV25-1 and TRBJ2-5; maybe TRBD2 (5 bases). Germline CDR1 and CDR2: MGHDK and SYGVNS. Between the trimmed V and J ends, which lost 6 bases and 5 bases, there was a span of 16 bases. CDR3 length: 14 residues. CDR3 nucleotide sequence: TGTGCCAGCAGCCAGCCCGGGATCGGGGAGACCCAGTACTTC. Amino acid sequence: CASSQPGIGETQYF.

V is TRBV11-1 and J is TRBJ2-7; TRBD1 matches at 8 bases. This CDR3 comprises 14 residues. The V and J ends lost 4 bases and 2 bases, in that order; junction bases with no gene match: 4. CDR1 SGHAT and CDR2 FQDESV come from the germline V gene (reference sequence). The CDR3 DNA sequence: TGTGCCAGCAGCTCCCGACAGGGGCCCTACGAGCAGTACTTC. This sequence encodes CASSSRQGPYEQYF.

The chain employs TRBV5-1 and TRBJ1-4; no firm D call. Germline V CDR1 and CDR2: SGHRS, YFSETQ. The V end lost 1 base, the J end lost 0 bases, and 4 bases lay between the germline ends. The CDR3 is 14 amino acids. This chain's CDR3 is CASSLLATNEKLFF. CDR3 in DNA: TGCGCCAGCAGCTTGCTTGCAACTAATGAAAAACTGTTTTTT.

This clone was seen a handful of times. V and J are TRBV20-1 and TRBJ1-2; no definite D call. Germline V gene data show CDR1 as DFQATT and CDR2 as SNEGSKA (reference sequence). The V gene lost 3 bases and the J gene lost 2 bases, with 4 bases spanning the gap. The CDR3 has 11 amino acids. CDR3 DNA sequence: TGCAGTGCTAGCCCCAACTATGGCTACACCTTC. It specifies CSASPNYGYTF.

The chain is built from TRBV27 and TRBJ2-1; tentative D call: TRBD1 (7 bases). Trimming shortened V by 1 base and J by 2 bases, and 12 bases separated the two germline ends. The CDR3 sequence is 16 residues long. The germline V gene has CDR1 MNHEY and CDR2 SMNVEV (reference sequence). In nucleotides, the CDR3 is TGTGCCAGCAGTTTATGGGCAGGGGGGACCTACAATGAGCAGTTCTTC. Its protein product is CASSLWAGGTYNEQFF.